Shown below are 17 T cell receptor beta chains from a single sample sequenced in a study of blood T cell repertoires in COVID-19 (dated by TCRdb to 2019 to 2021). Library preparation used the immunoSEQ multiplex PCR assay. TCRdb took this table from immuneACCESS and kept in-frame rearrangements with V and J called. Such tables lack part of the clones; where checked against another copy, unresolved V genes explain under half of the gap, and the rest is unexplained. This sample is represented by around 160,000 clones; around 89% of them were singletons. Of the sample, around 1.3% is held by the ten largest clones. Material for sequencing was PBMCs or T cells enriched from blood (not recorded which). The receptors derive from a woman in her 30s with acute COVID-19.

The rearrangement joins TRBV28 to TRBJ2-5, with 10 bases matching TRBD2. Trimming cost V 10 bases and J 5 bases; bases outside gene matches: 10. This CDR3 region has 14 residues. Germline values: CDR1 MDHEN, CDR2 SYDVKM. The CDR3 coding sequence is TGTGCCACCAAGCTAGCGGGAGTAATGGAGACCCAGTACTTC. It yields the protein CATKLAGVMETQYF.

V usage is TRBV11-2 and J usage is TRBJ2-3, with D tentatively TRBD2 (5 bases). Germline assignment: CDR1 SGHAT and CDR2 FQNNGV. This CDR3 has 15 residues. Between the trimmed V and J ends, which lost 4 bases and 2 bases, there was a span of 13 bases. The CDR3 loop reads CASSSVRRVTDTQYF. In nucleotides, the CDR3 is TGTGCCAGCAGCTCCGTTAGGCGGGTCACAGATACGCAGTATTTT.

The chain links TRBV2 to TRBJ1-2; 10 bases map to TRBD1. The CDR3 runs to 14 residues. V gave up 6 bases and J gave up 9 bases; unmatched junction bases: 10. Germline assignment: CDR1 SNHLY and CDR2 FYNNEI. The CDR3, as DNA: TGTGCCAGCAGGGAGGGACAGGGGATACCACGCTACACCTTC. Encoded protein: CASREGQGIPRYTF.

In this sample, this clone turned up a few times. The chain joins TRBV28 to TRBJ2-7, with 8 nucleotides matching TRBD1. The trim removed 4 bases at V and 2 bases at J, leaving 7 bases unmatched. This CDR3 is 15 amino acids long. The germline V gene encodes CDR1 MDHEN and CDR2 SYDVKM. DNA of the CDR3: TGTGCCAGCAGTTCAACAGGGGGAGCTACCTACGAGCAGTACTTC. Translating it yields CASSSTGGATYEQYF.

The chain couples TRBV28 to TRBJ2-3; 8 bases are shared with TRBD1. The ends lost 10 bases at V and 4 bases at J; junction bases unmatched: 7. CDR1 and CDR2 (germline): MDHEN, SYDVKM. The CDR3 spans 13 residues. The CDR3: CAIGDRMADTQYF. DNA of the CDR3: TGTGCCATAGGGGACAGGATGGCAGATACGCAGTATTTT.

This clone is a singleton in its sample. The rearrangement uses TRBV28 and TRBJ2-5, with D perhaps matching TRBD2 (5 bases). The CDR3 contains 14 residues. The V end lost 2 bases, the J end lost 7 bases, and 14 bases lay between the germline ends. Germline lookup yields CDR1 MDHEN and CDR2 SYDVKM. CDR3 nucleotide sequence: TGTGCCAGCAGTTTACAAGGCACTAGTACGACCCAGTACTTC. It translates to CASSLQGTSTTQYF.

The chain carries TRBV7-3 and TRBJ2-7; 7 positions agree with TRBD2. Germline V lookup: CDR1 SGHTA, CDR2 FQGTGA. The length of the CDR3 is 15 residues. Trimming took 5 bases from V and 0 from J; bases not matched to a gene: 7. Here the CDR3 DNA reads TGTGCCAGCAGCCGCGGTTCTAGCGGCTCCTACGAGCAGTACTTC. Protein sequence: CASSRGSSGSYEQYF.

In regard to this clone: The identical CDR3 is also encoded by other nucleotide sequences in the sample. This chain joins TRBV11-2 and TRBJ2-7, with D maybe TRBD2 (5 bases). V lost 1 base and J 4 bases, leaving 11 bases between the germline ends. CDR1 and CDR2 from the germline V gene are SGHAT and FQNNGV. This CDR3 region has 14 residues. CDR3 sequence (DNA): TGTGCCAGCAGCTTAGGCCTAGCTGGGTACGAGCAGTACTTC. Translating gives CASSLGLAGYEQYF.

The chain recombines TRBV5-1 with TRBJ1-1; no reliable D call. The CDR3 runs to 14 residues. Per the germline V gene, CDR1 is SGHRS and CDR2 is YFSETQ. V lost 2 bases and J lost 2, with 10 bases in between. The DNA of the CDR3 is TGCGCCAGCAGCTTTACCGGAGACAACACTGAAGCTTTCTTT. The encoded protein is CASSFTGDNTEAFF.

The table lists this clone with a count of one. The chain uses TRBV20-1 and TRBJ1-1, with TRBD1 as a possible D gene (5 bases). Germline V gene data show CDR1 as DFQATT and CDR2 as SNEGSKA (reference sequence). The CDR3 length is 11 residues. The V and J ends lost 6 bases and 4 bases respectively, with 9 bases between them. The CDR3 coding sequence is TGCAGTGCCAAGGGGATCACTGAAGCTTTCTTT. This gives the protein CSAKGITEAFF.

The J gene is TRBJ1-2, the V gene TRBV29-1, with TRBD1 matching over 7 bases. Losses at the gene ends were 7 bases for V and 3 bases for J; bases not matched to a gene: 5. Looked up from germline, CDR1 is SQVTM and CDR2 is ANQGSEA. CDR3 size: 12 residues. CDR3 residues: CSGAGTDYGYTF. DNA of the CDR3: TGCAGCGGGGCGGGGACAGACTATGGCTACACCTTC.

V gene TRBV3-1 (or the pseudogene TRBV3-2) combines with J gene TRBJ2-7; tentatively, D is TRBD1 (6 bases). In germline, CDR1 is LGHDT, CDR2 YNNKEL (reference sequence). The germline V and J ends were trimmed by 3 bases and 10 bases, with 10 bases remaining between them. The CDR3 is 11 residues long. The CDR3 is CASSHVTGQYF. Written as DNA, the CDR3 is TGTGCCAGCAGCCACGTGACAGGCCAGTACTTC.

This chain links TRBV3-1 (or the pseudogene TRBV3-2) with TRBJ2-7; 12 bases align to TRBD2. The V segment lost 1 base and the J segment 4 bases; nucleotides outside the gene matches: 8. Germline V CDR1 and CDR2: LGHDT, YNNKEL (reference sequence). The CDR3 has 17 amino acids. The CDR3 sequence: CASSQGLLGLAGYEQYF. DNA for the CDR3: TGTGCCAGCAGCCAAGGTCTCCTCGGACTAGCGGGATACGAGCAGTACTTC.

The V and J genes are TRBV11-2 and TRBJ1-2; 7 bases are a match to TRBD1. The V gene's germline CDR1 is SGHAT and CDR2 FQNNGV. The CDR3 has 14 residues. Germline trimming cut 5 bases from V and 4 bases from J; bases unmatched to any gene: 7. The CDR3 DNA is TGTGCCAGCAGCCCCCAGGGGGGCCCCTATGGCTACACCTTC. Protein sequence: CASSPQGGPYGYTF.

This rearrangement joins TRBV18 to TRBJ2-3; weak D call: TRBD2 (5 bases). The germline V gene has CDR1 KGHSH and CDR2 LQKENI. The ends were cut back, 2 bases at V and 2 bases at J, with 20 bases in the middle. The CDR3 sequence is 18 residues long. CDR3 nucleotide sequence: TGTGCCAGCTCACCAAGTTGGGAGTACGCACCCATCACAGATACGCAGTATTTT. Encoded protein: CASSPSWEYAPITDTQYF.

This chain uses TRBV20-1 with TRBJ2-7; 12 bases match TRBD2. J gave up 5 bases and V 3 bases, and 5 bases lay outside the gene matches. Germline CDR1 DFQATT, CDR2 SNEGSKA (reference sequence). The CDR3 is 14 amino acids. CDR3 in amino acids: CSASSTSGSHEQYF. CDR3 DNA: TGCAGTGCTAGTTCGACTAGCGGGAGCCACGAGCAGTACTTC.

This chain joins TRBV5-6 and TRBJ2-3; the match to TRBD2 covers 10 bases. The CDR3 totals 16 residues. Per germline, CDR1 SGHDT and CDR2 YYEEEE. V shed 3 bases and J 2 bases; nucleotides not matched to a gene: 6. The CDR3 DNA is TGTGCCAGCAGCTCATGGACTAGCGGACCCACAGATACGCAGTATTTT. Protein sequence: CASSSWTSGPTDTQYF.